This TCR beta chain emerged from a study of T cells in women clearing cervical HPV infection (dated by TCRdb to 2016 to 2019). The study in broad terms: The cases were 20 to 30 women with histologically confirmed HPV16-related CIN3 or worse, and 2 of those women had invasive cancers. The 20 to 25 controls were women who cleared a single incident HPV16 infection within 12 months without developing precancer or cancer. Blood from cases was collected at the visit where the lesion was first found, while blood from controls was collected once the infection could no longer be detected. Among cases, blood sampling came a median of approximately 150 days after lesion detection, with an interquartile range of 90 to 200 days. Since only a few of the women had HLA typing available, the possibility that HLA type was acting as a confounder could not be ruled out. The exploratory proof-of-principle case-control study was nested within the Guanacaste HPV Natural History Study in Costa Rica and compared TCR repertoires across cervical HPV16 outcomes. Cases and controls were matched on year of sample collection and on age within five years. Cases had a median age of about 34 years and controls had a median age of 38, with no significant differences in baseline characteristics. The parent cohort enrolled 10,000 to 11,000 women aged 18 or older in Guanacaste, Costa Rica, in about 1992 to 1994 and followed the women for around seven years. Five blinded duplicates per group were added as quality controls, so that approximately 60 samples were obtained: 50 or so participants and roughly ten replicates. What the study reported, not specific to this receptor: TRBV6-7 relative abundance was lower in cases than in controls (approximately 0.11% versus 0.16%; Bonferroni P = 0.0008). Because the number of T cells in each sample was unknown, differences in richness could reflect differing T-cell content rather than repertoire biology. Across sequencing depths, CIN3+ cases showed significantly higher TCR repertoire richness than controls, but evenness did not differ between the groups. Cases were distinguished from controls with an estimated AUC of approximately 0.8 by random forest classifiers combining richness and V gene abundances. The cross-sectional design could not show whether associations preceded infection or resulted from it; effector/memory subsets and HPV-specific T cells were not isolated.

Concerning this clone: Its antigen remains unidentified. The CDR3 goes on 3 residues after the read ends, and that part is filled in from the germline J gene.

CDR1 KGHSH and CDR2 LQKENI are derived from the germline V gene. From the cysteine through the phenylalanine, the CDR3 covers 15 amino acids. The DNA shown is the part of the CDR3 that was read: 36 bases, in frame from base 1. TCR beta CDR3 regions were amplified by multiplex PCR from an average of 1200 ng genomic DNA per sample using the immunoSEQ assay. Primer bias was corrected in the assay by using a complete synthetic TCR repertoire to establish an amplification baseline. Amplicons were sequenced on the Illumina platform. The source study handled its data this way. Sequence errors were corrected by clustering with frequency ratios and a modified nearest-neighbor algorithm, and the sequences were then analyzed in the immunoSEQ Analyzer using IMGT gene definitions. At each rarefaction depth, TCR richness and evenness were averaged across 20 rarefaction repeats, and any sample with fewer sequences than the depth was left out. V, D and J gene relative abundances were compared between groups with Wilcoxon rank sum tests, applying FDR correction. Blinded duplicates gave an intraclass correlation of about 96% for TCR richness and an average of around 76% across over 55 gene segments. TCRdb took this table from immuneACCESS and kept in-frame rearrangements with V and J called. Such tables lack part of the clones; where checked against another copy, unresolved V genes explain under half of the gap, and the rest is unexplained. V and J calls and clone size are given by that table; D and trimming were obtained from the DNA. The sample's clone listing holds around 20,000 clones. The ten largest make up around 5.4% of the sample.

Every participant had a single incident cervical HPV16 infection, and women with prevalent HPV16 infections were excluded. Cervical HPV DNA was detected with MY09/MY11 PCR, and genotyping was done by dot-blot hybridization. Fifteen mL of heparinized blood were centrifuged, and the buffy coat was split into aliquots, frozen at -30 degrees C, and then kept at -80 degrees C. Genomic DNA was extracted from buffy coat specimens using QIAGEN kits. Sequencing was carried out using blood buffy coat. This clonotype was obtained from a woman between 18 and 69 years old with a cervical HPV16 infection that either progressed to CIN3+ or cleared (not recorded which). The rearranged chain carries TRBV18 and TRBJ1-1; the D region possibly corresponds to TRBD1 (6 bases align). The DNA read from the CDR3 is TGTGCCAGCTCCCTGCTAGCGGGGGGCTCCAATGAG. Translated, it reads CASSLLAGGSNE. The full-length CDR3 reads as CASSLLAGGSNEAFF.